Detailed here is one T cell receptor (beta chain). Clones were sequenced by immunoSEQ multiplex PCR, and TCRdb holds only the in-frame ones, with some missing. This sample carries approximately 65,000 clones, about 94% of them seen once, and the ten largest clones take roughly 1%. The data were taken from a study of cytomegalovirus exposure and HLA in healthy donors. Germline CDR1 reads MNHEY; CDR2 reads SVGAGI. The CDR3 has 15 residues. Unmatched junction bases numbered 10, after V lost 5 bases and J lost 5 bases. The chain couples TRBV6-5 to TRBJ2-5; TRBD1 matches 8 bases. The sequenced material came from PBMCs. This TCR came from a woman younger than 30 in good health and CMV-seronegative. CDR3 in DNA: TGTGCCAGCAGTCTGGAGATCCAGGGGGCTGAGACCCAGTACTTC. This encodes CASSLEIQGAETQYF.